Presented here are 7 T cell receptor beta chains from one specimen sequenced in a study of shared clonotypes between healthy human individuals. Here immunoSEQ multiplex PCR was the method, and the copy in TCRdb shows in-frame clones only, minus some. The sample contains 2 million to 2.5 million clones, 90% to 97% of which appear only once. Source material: naive CD4+ T cells sorted from blood. Subset described: CD45RA+ positively selected. These receptors originate from a man between 18 and 29 years old in good health.

J is TRBJ1-2 and V is TRBV7-9; D is undetermined. Germline V CDR1 and CDR2: SEHNR, FQNEAQ (reference sequence). This CDR3 has 17 residues. V dropped 1 base and J dropped 1 base, with 16 bases sitting between them. CDR3 sequence (DNA): TGTGCCAGCAGCTTAGGATTGGCCGTAGACCTTAACTATGGCTACACCTTC. Translation gives CASSLGLAVDLNYGYTF. Based on the CDR3 plus reference TRBV7-9 and TRBJ1-2, the full variable domain is DTGVSQNPRHKITKRGQNVTFRCDPISEHNRLYWYRQTLGQGPEFLTYFQNEAQLEKSRLLSDRFSAERPKGSFSTLEIQRTEQGDSAMYLCASSLGLAVDLNYGYTFGSGTRLTVV.

The chain has TRBV27 and TRBJ1-1, with D possibly matching TRBD1 (5 bases). V lost 5 bases to trimming and J lost 4 bases, with 14 bases between them. The CDR3 is 14 amino acids. The germline V gene has CDR1 MNHEY and CDR2 SMNVEV (reference sequence). As DNA, the CDR3 is TGTGCCAGCAGTCTTAAAAGCAGGGTCACTGAAGCTTTCTTT. It is translated as CASSLKSRVTEAFF.

About this clone: The same CDR3 arises from other DNA sequences in this sample as well. The chain links TRBV5-1 to TRBJ1-5; a possible D gene is TRBD1 (6 bases). The CDR3 totals 14 residues. Trimming removed 5 bases from V and 2 bases from J, with 11 bases in between. CDR1 is SGHRS, CDR2 YFSETQ, per germline. CDR3 residues: CASSPAGGNQPQHF. The CDR3 bases are TGCGCCAGCAGTCCGGCAGGGGGCAATCAGCCCCAGCATTTT.

The DNA for the CDR3 is TGTGCCAGCAGCTTGGCGGGACTCTCCTACAATGAGCAGTTCTTC. It encodes CASSLAGLSYNEQFF. The J gene is TRBJ2-1, the V gene TRBV7-9, with D perhaps matching TRBD2 (6 bases). This CDR3 has 15 residues. V lost 3 bases and J 0 bases, leaving 9 bases between the germline ends. Germline CDR1 SEHNR, CDR2 FQNEAQ (reference sequence).

With respect to this clone: Other DNA sequences from this sample encode an identical CDR3 as well. The gene calls are TRBV29-1 and TRBJ2-7, with 8 positions matching TRBD1. The CDR3 has 12 amino acids. CDR1 SQVTM and CDR2 ANQGSEA come from the germline V gene. The ends lost 4 bases at V and 2 bases at J; junction bases unmatched: 1. CDR3 in DNA: TGCAGCGTTGCGACAGGGGCCTACGAGCAGTACTTC. It yields the protein CSVATGAYEQYF.

The V and J genes are TRBV2 and TRBJ2-7, with a tentative D call TRBD1 (5 bases). Germline lookup yields CDR1 SNHLY and CDR2 FYNNEI. The CDR3 loop spans 15 amino acids. V gave up 6 bases and J gave up 5 bases, with 20 bases separating them. The CDR3 here is CASSQGAGFEDEQYF. The CDR3, as DNA: TGTGCCAGCAGCCAAGGGGCAGGGTTTGAGGACGAGCAGTACTTC.

This clone was seen once. This specimen includes other DNA sequences encoding the same CDR3. This rearrangement joins TRBV30 to TRBJ2-1; D is unresolved. V lost 2 bases to trimming and J lost 0 bases, with 8 bases between them. Germline lookup yields CDR1 GTSNPN and CDR2 SVGIG (reference sequence). This CDR3 has 14 residues. The CDR3 nucleotides read TGTGCCTGGAGTAGAGGCGCCTCCTACAATGAGCAGTTCTTC. Encoded protein: CAWSRGASYNEQFF.